This is a list of T cell receptor beta chains from one sample in a study of T cells after yellow fever vaccination. One entry per CDR3 protein, called by TCRdb with MiXCR from the 5' RACE reads. This sample has about 550,000 distinct CDR3 sequences; approximately 21% occur once, and the top ten carry 14%. The source material was PBMCs, sampled 15 days after the yellow fever booster vaccination. These receptors were taken from a young man who received the YFV17D yellow fever vaccine. Each CDR3 is given with its conserved first and last residue. Each record gives: V gene, J gene, CDR3 protein.

V gene: TRBV20-1; J gene: TRBJ1-1; CDR3 protein: CSAGAGQLNTEAFF
V gene: TRBV2; J gene: TRBJ2-1; CDR3 protein: CASSGSGTAYNEQFF
V gene: TRBV5-1; J gene: TRBJ2-7; CDR3 protein: CASSQGLAGGTFFYEQYF
V gene: TRBV29-1; J gene: TRBJ2-5; CDR3 protein: CSVEDLDNQETQYF
V gene: TRBV20-1; J gene: TRBJ2-2; CDR3 protein: CSARDHRGGTGELFF
V gene: TRBV20-1; J gene: TRBJ2-5; CDR3 protein: CSASTTLAPGVQETQYF
V gene: TRBV6-1; J gene: TRBJ2-5; CDR3 protein: CASSRDYAPEETQYF
V gene: TRBV9; J gene: TRBJ1-1; CDR3 protein: CASSAGWGQTGNTEAFF
V gene: TRBV5-1; J gene: TRBJ2-1; CDR3 protein: CASSLGDRDEQFF
V gene: TRBV20-1; J gene: TRBJ1-1; CDR3 protein: CSAPRDEAFF
V gene: TRBV25-1; J gene: TRBJ1-2; CDR3 protein: CASTHLGAEYLGYTF
V gene: TRBV20-1; J gene: TRBJ1-5; CDR3 protein: CSARAGYSNQPQHF
V gene: TRBV12-3/TRBV12-4; J gene: TRBJ2-2; CDR3 protein: CASSNRGAGELFF
V gene: TRBV9; J gene: TRBJ2-3; CDR3 protein: CASSKGTSGRTDTQYF
V gene: TRBV12-3/TRBV12-4; J gene: TRBJ2-6; CDR3 protein: CASSLATGGSGANVLTF
V gene: TRBV29-1; J gene: TRBJ2-5; CDR3 protein: CSVEVGGVTQYF
V gene: TRBV7-2; J gene: TRBJ2-7; CDR3 protein: CASSSITGGLAGGEQYF
V gene: TRBV4-1; J gene: TRBJ2-7; CDR3 protein: CASSQGFAGYYEQYF
V gene: TRBV7-9; J gene: TRBJ2-7; CDR3 protein: CASSPQAGELNEQYF
V gene: TRBV20-1; J gene: TRBJ2-1; CDR3 protein: CSARGGPSSYNEQFF
V gene: TRBV20-1; J gene: TRBJ2-2; CDR3 protein: CSAGRQGGNTGELFF
V gene: TRBV29-1; J gene: TRBJ2-3; CDR3 protein: CTVMQDTQYF
V gene: TRBV10-3; J gene: TRBJ1-3; CDR3 protein: CATIDDWTGNTIYF
V gene: TRBV3-1; J gene: TRBJ1-5; CDR3 protein: CASSQGFSLDSNQPQHF
V gene: TRBV5-1; J gene: TRBJ2-4; CDR3 protein: CASSPQRDRDIQYF
V gene: TRBV12-3/TRBV12-4; J gene: TRBJ2-1; CDR3 protein: CASSFRGTSGGHSSYNEQFF
V gene: TRBV20-1; J gene: TRBJ1-2; CDR3 protein: CSARVGQDGEYGYTF
V gene: TRBV5-1; J gene: TRBJ2-7; CDR3 protein: CASSQGGNEQYF
V gene: TRBV11-2; J gene: TRBJ2-3; CDR3 protein: CASSRSGGWTDTQYF
V gene: TRBV5-1; J gene: TRBJ2-1; CDR3 protein: CASSLGRDRAYLLSYNEQFF
V gene: TRBV5-1; J gene: TRBJ2-1; CDR3 protein: CASSGTSGRDDYNEQFF
V gene: TRBV3-1; J gene: TRBJ2-4; CDR3 protein: CASSQGGLAKNIQYF
V gene: TRBV5-1; J gene: TRBJ2-5; CDR3 protein: CASSLTLREAQYF
V gene: TRBV30; J gene: TRBJ1-6; CDR3 protein: CAWSRQDHSPLHF
V gene: TRBV12-3/TRBV12-4; J gene: TRBJ2-7; CDR3 protein: CASRKTGGGYEQYF
V gene: TRBV19; J gene: TRBJ2-1; CDR3 protein: CASSIQGLASEQFF
V gene: TRBV12-3/TRBV12-4; J gene: TRBJ2-1; CDR3 protein: CASIGLAGVGEQFF
V gene: TRBV6-2/TRBV6-3; J gene: TRBJ2-3; CDR3 protein: CASSSMGQGADTQYF
V gene: TRBV5-1; J gene: TRBJ2-3; CDR3 protein: CASSLGRASTDTQYF
V gene: TRBV10-3; J gene: TRBJ2-3; CDR3 protein: CAAGPDTQYF